This T cell receptor (beta chain) came from a study of cytomegalovirus exposure and HLA in healthy donors. It was with 60 Vbeta and 13 Jbeta primers that the PCR ran. This table comes from immunoSEQ multiplex PCR, and its TCRdb copy is limited to in-frame clones, with some not included. The table lists approximately 120,000 clones, just under 75% of them singletons, with 4.5% to 5% in the top ten. Trimming took 2 bases from V and 5 from J, leaving 16 bases between them. Germline V lookup: CDR1 MDHEN, CDR2 SYDVKM. This CDR3 contains 16 residues. This clonotype originated in a man aged 55 to 70 in good health and CMV-seropositive. Sequencing input: PBMCs. This chain uses TRBV28 with TRBJ2-4; D may be TRBD1 (6 bases). CDR3: CASSLLKWGPENIQYF. For the CDR3, the DNA is TGTGCCAGCAGTTTACTCAAATGGGGGCCAGAAAACATTCAGTACTTC.